This passage covers 14 T cell receptor beta chains from one sample sequenced in a study of T cell responses to AZD1222 COVID-19 vaccine. Sequencing used immunoSEQ multiplex PCR; TCRdb keeps in-frame clones, though not all of them. The sample lists 110,000 to 150,000 clones; 92% were seen once. The sequencing used peripheral blood, collected on day 0 of AZD1222 vaccination. Every receptor here comes from an adult in good health.

The chain recombines TRBV9 with TRBJ2-7, with D tentatively TRBD2 (5 bases). Trimming pared 3 bases from V and 5 bases from J, leaving 21 bases between. The CDR3 covers 16 residues. Germline assignment: CDR1 SGDLS and CDR2 YYNGEE. CDR3 loop: CASSAGMKNDWDEQYF. As DNA, the CDR3 is TGTGCCAGCAGCGCCGGGATGAAAAACGACTGGGACGAGCAGTACTTC.

There are a few counts of this clone. The V and J genes are TRBV4-1 and TRBJ1-2, with 7 bases identical to TRBD1. The germline gives CDR1 MGHRA, CDR2 YSYEKL. CDR3 size: 21 residues. With V trimmed by 1 base and J by 4 bases, 24 bases remained unmatched. CDR3 loop: CASSQVWAVRGQKLDAYGYTF. CDR3 nucleotide sequence: TGCGCCAGCAGCCAAGTTTGGGCCGTCCGGGGACAGAAGTTGGATGCCTATGGCTACACCTTC.

V and J are TRBV19 and TRBJ1-3; D unclear. Per germline, CDR1 LNHDA and CDR2 SQIVND (reference sequence). With 3 bases removed from V and 0 bases from J, the gap between germline ends came to 6 bases. The CDR3 consists of 14 residues. The CDR3 region is CASSMRGSGNTIYF. CDR3 nucleotides: TGTGCCAGTAGTATGCGCGGCTCTGGAAACACCATATATTTT.

This clone came up once. The chain is built from TRBV19 and TRBJ2-3, with D perhaps assigned TRBD1 or TRBD2 (5 bases each). The germline V and J ends were trimmed by 3 bases and 6 bases, with 13 bases remaining between them. Germline CDR1 LNHDA, CDR2 SQIVND (reference sequence). There are 14 residues in the CDR3. The CDR3 region is CASSISGRGDTQYF. The CDR3 DNA is TGTGCCAGTAGTATCTCTGGCCGGGGCGATACGCAGTATTTT.

This clone was seen once. The chain has TRBV20-1 and TRBJ1-2, with D maybe TRBD1 (6 bases). This CDR3 is 12 amino acids long. V lost 3 bases and J lost 4, with 9 bases in between. The germline CDR1 and CDR2 sequences are DFQATT and SNEGSKA (reference sequence). The CDR3 sequence: CSASSRGYGYTF. The CDR3 nucleotides are TGCAGTGCTAGTTCCAGGGGCTATGGCTACACCTTC.

V gene TRBV4-1 combines with J gene TRBJ1-4; weak D call: TRBD1 (5 bases). CDR1 MGHRA and CDR2 YSYEKL come from the germline V gene. The V and J ends lost 5 bases and 5 bases respectively, with 15 bases between them. The CDR3 extends over 15 amino acids. This CDR3 is CASSSLGAGNEKLFF. The CDR3 DNA sequence: TGCGCCAGCAGCTCTCTCGGGGCCGGGAATGAAAAACTGTTTTTT.

The chain uses TRBV3-1 (or the pseudogene TRBV3-2) and TRBJ1-2; tentatively, D is TRBD1 (6 bases). This CDR3 is 15 amino acids long. CDR1 is LGHDT and CDR2 is YNNKEL in the germline V gene (reference sequence). The germline V and J ends were trimmed by 0 bases and 4 bases, with 12 bases remaining between them. For the CDR3, the DNA is TGTGCCAGCAGCCAAGATCCTCAGGGGATCTATGGCTACACCTTC. Its protein product is CASSQDPQGIYGYTF.

This chain links TRBV4-1 with TRBJ2-1; no clear D gene. CDR1 MGHRA and CDR2 YSYEKL come from the germline V gene. This CDR3 comprises 16 residues. The V and J ends lost 1 base and 8 bases respectively, with 18 bases between them. The CDR3 coding sequence is TGCGCCAGCAGCCAAGTTCTCGGCGGTATTGGGGATGAGCAGTTCTTC. Amino acid sequence: CASSQVLGGIGDEQFF.

The chain carries TRBV28 and TRBJ2-7, with D perhaps TRBD1 (5 bases). Germline V CDR1 and CDR2: MDHEN, SYDVKM. The V end was cut by 3 bases, the J end by 3 bases, with 12 bases between. The CDR3 is made up of 14 amino acids. The DNA of the CDR3 is TGTGCCAGCAGTTTTCCAGGGTGGGGCTACGAGCAGTACTTC. Translated: CASSFPGWGYEQYF. Filled out from reference TRBV28 and TRBJ2-7, the complete variable domain reads DVKVTQSSRYLVKRTGEKVFLECVQDMDHENMFWYRQDPGLGLRLIYFSYDVKMKEKGDIPEGYSVSREKKERFSLILESASTNQTSMYLCASSFPGWGYEQYFGPGTRLTVT.

The chain joins TRBV28 to TRBJ1-5, with TRBD1 identical over 8 bases. J gave up 3 bases and V 6 bases, and 13 bases lay outside the gene matches. Germline V gene sequence: CDR1 MDHEN, CDR2 SYDVKM. CDR3 length: 17 residues. The CDR3 bases are TGTGCCAGCAGCTTTCCCTCCGGGACAGGCTCCAATCAGCCCCAGCATTTT. Amino acids: CASSFPSGTGSNQPQHF.

In its sample, this clone was seen once. This rearrangement joins TRBV2 to TRBJ1-6; D is possibly TRBD1 (6 bases). Germline V CDR1 and CDR2: SNHLY, FYNNEI. The V and J ends lost 4 bases and 10 bases respectively, with 14 bases between them. The CDR3 consists of 14 residues. The CDR3 here is CASSAGPGGSPLHF. The CDR3 DNA sequence: TGTGCCAGCAGTGCCGGGCCCGGGGGCTCACCCCTCCACTTT.

This chain links TRBV11-1 with TRBJ2-7; D is ambiguous. The germline V gene encodes CDR1 SGHAT and CDR2 FQDESV (reference sequence). The CDR3 totals 14 residues. V gave up 1 base and J gave up 3 bases, with 10 bases separating them. Here the CDR3 DNA reads TGTGCCAGCAGCTTAGGGGGAACCTTCTACGAGCAGTACTTC. Protein product: CASSLGGTFYEQYF.

This chain joins TRBV27 and TRBJ2-7; D might be TRBD1 (5 bases). The germline V gene encodes CDR1 MNHEY and CDR2 SMNVEV (reference sequence). V dropped 5 bases and J dropped 8 bases, with 31 bases sitting between them. The CDR3 sequence is 18 residues long. The CDR3 sequence is CASSQKLAGLKRSMKQYF. CDR3 in DNA: TGTGCCAGCAGTCAAAAATTAGCAGGGCTAAAGCGATCTATGAAGCAGTACTTC.

This clone was found once. The chain uses TRBV28 and TRBJ2-7, with D hard to call. Trimming left V 6 bases short and J 2 bases short, with 11 bases between. The CDR3 consists of 13 residues. The V gene's germline CDR1 is MDHEN and CDR2 SYDVKM. The CDR3 DNA follows: TGTGCCAGCAGGCCCCGGGTCCCCTACGAGCAGTACTTC. Amino acids: CASRPRVPYEQYF.